The 8 T cell receptor beta chains given below trace back to one sample, sequenced in a study of response to subunit inactivated influenza vaccine. TCRdb ran MiXCR on the RT-PCR reads and lists one entry per CDR3 protein. This table has about 190,000 distinct CDR3 sequences, 13% to 15% appearing once. Specimen: CD8+ T cells sorted from PBMCs, collected 4 to 6 days after vaccination. Receptor source: a man aged 50 or older who received an inactivated influenza vaccine.

In this sample, this clonotype turned up many times. The rearrangement uses TRBV18 and TRBJ2-1, with 11 bases fitting TRBD2. This CDR3 contains 20 residues. In germline, CDR1 is KGHSH, CDR2 LQKENI. V shed 2 bases and J 6 bases; nucleotides not matched to a gene: 18. CDR3 sequence: CASSPWFNAGTSGTPNEQFF. CDR3 coding DNA: TGTGCCAGCTCACCATGGTTCAACGCCGGGACTAGCGGCACCCCCAATGAGCAGTTCTTC.

This clonotype was detected a few times. The CDR3: CASIGEPTGELFF. The DNA for the CDR3 is TGTGCCAGCATCGGGGAGCCCACCGGGGAGCTGTTTTTT. The chain recombines TRBV12-3 or TRBV12-4 with TRBJ2-2; a weak D match, TRBD2 (5 bases). The CDR3 is 13 amino acids. Trimming took off 7 bases at V and 4 bases at J, with 10 bases between the two ends.

The CDR3 protein is CAWSVPGTGTIYF. CDR3 DNA: TGTGCCTGGAGTGTTCCAGGGACCGGCACCATATATTTT. This sequence joins TRBV30 and TRBJ1-3, with a tentative D call TRBD1 (5 bases). Germline CDR1 and CDR2: GTSNPN and SVGIG (reference sequence). This CDR3 spans 13 amino acids. V dropped 0 bases and J dropped 9 bases, with 12 bases sitting between them.

This clonotype has more than one count but fewer than ten. V usage is TRBV7-2 and J usage is TRBJ1-2; D perhaps matches TRBD1 (6 bases). V was clipped by 2 bases and J by 8 bases, with 18 bases between them. The CDR3 totals 15 residues. Germline loops: CDR1 SGHTA, CDR2 FQGNSA. The CDR3 bases are TGTGCCAGCAGCTTAATAGGGGGGCTCCTAGAGGGCTACACCTTC. Translation: CASSLIGGLLEGYTF.

The chain joins TRBV5-8 to TRBJ2-7; the D gene is possibly TRBD2 (6 bases). The CDR3 is 17 amino acids. With 4 bases removed from V and 7 bases from J, the gap between germline ends came to 27 bases. CDR1 is SGHTS and CDR2 is YDEGEE in the germline V gene. The CDR3 spells CASSQRTTSTERGEQYF. DNA for the CDR3: TGTGCCAGCAGCCAGAGGACTACCTCCACCGAAAGGGGTGAGCAGTACTTC.

This clonotype was detected many times. The chain carries TRBV29-1 and TRBJ2-3, with 12 bases that match TRBD2. Germline trimming cut 3 bases from V and 0 bases from J; bases unmatched to any gene: 7. This CDR3 has 17 residues. Germline loops: CDR1 SQVTM, CDR2 ANQGSEA. The CDR3 nucleotides are TGCAGCGTTGAGGTCCTTGGGACTAGCGGGAGCACAGATACGCAGTATTTT. Protein: CSVEVLGTSGSTDTQYF.

V gene TRBV27 combines with J gene TRBJ2-7; TRBD1 or TRBD2 may be the D gene (5 bases each). V shed 8 bases and J shed 0 bases, with 17 bases lying between them. Germline CDR1 is MNHEY and CDR2 is SMNVEV (reference sequence). There are 15 residues in the CDR3. The CDR3: CASGRRGRDSYEQYF. The CDR3 bases are TGTGCCAGCGGCCGACGGGGCAGAGACTCCTACGAGCAGTACTTC.

This clonotype was observed a handful of times. The chain employs TRBV7-9 and TRBJ1-1; 7 bases fit TRBD1. Germline trimming cut 4 bases from V and 4 bases from J; bases unmatched to any gene: 6. CDR3 size: 14 residues. Per the germline V gene, CDR1 is SEHNR and CDR2 is FQNEAQ (reference sequence). CDR3 nucleotide sequence: TGTGCCAGCAGCTCGACAGGGATTGCCACTGAAGCTTTCTTT. This gives the protein CASSSTGIATEAFF.